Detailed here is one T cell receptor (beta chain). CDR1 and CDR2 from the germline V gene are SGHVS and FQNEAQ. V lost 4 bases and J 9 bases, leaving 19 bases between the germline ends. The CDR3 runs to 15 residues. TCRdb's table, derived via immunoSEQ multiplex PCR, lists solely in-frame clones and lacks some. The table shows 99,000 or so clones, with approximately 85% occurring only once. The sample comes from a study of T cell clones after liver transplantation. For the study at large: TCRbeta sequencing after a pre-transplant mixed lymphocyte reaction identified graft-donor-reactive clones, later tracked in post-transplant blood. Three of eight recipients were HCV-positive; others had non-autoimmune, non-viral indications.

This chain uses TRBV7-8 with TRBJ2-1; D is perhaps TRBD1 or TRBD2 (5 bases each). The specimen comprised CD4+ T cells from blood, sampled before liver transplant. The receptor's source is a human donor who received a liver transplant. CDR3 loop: CASSSTGTGVGEQFF. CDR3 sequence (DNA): TGTGCCAGCAGCTCAACCGGGACGGGTGTGGGTGAGCAGTTCTTC.